The T cell receptor (beta chain) described here comes from a study of CD4 T cells in relation to SARS-CoV-2 and coronaviruses. Unexposed donor CD4+ T cells date from about 2011-2018, before the COVID-19 pandemic. Isolation of CD4+ T cells took place after nine to ten days in culture. Cells permitting, SARS-CoV-2 S/N and four cold-coronavirus spikes were tested on unexposed-donor CD4+ T cells. Cultures held two million PBMCs per well with approximately 10 IU/ml IL-2. Germline V gene lookup returns CDR1 SGHTA and CDR2 FQGNSA. Between the trimmed V and J ends, which lost 5 bases and 0 bases, there was a span of 10 bases. There are 15 residues in the CDR3. Sequenced by immunoSEQ multiplex PCR; TCRdb stores in-frame clones only, minus some. Of about 30,000 clones listed, less than 85% are singletons. Study conclusions and caveats: Monoreactive clones expanded significantly more to SARS-CoV-2 than crossreactive clones did. Approximately 65% of donors had memory CD4+ clonotypes crossrecognizing SARS-CoV-2 and common cold coronavirus spike.

For this clone: The antigen remains undetermined.

The rearrangement uses TRBV7-2 and TRBJ1-4; D not resolved. This sequence was found in a human donor in good health. Input material: CD4+ T cells from PBMCs, cultured in vitro. The CDR3 sequence is CASSLDGATNEKLFF. Here the CDR3 DNA reads TGTGCCAGCAGCCTTGATGGAGCAACTAATGAAAAACTGTTTTTT.